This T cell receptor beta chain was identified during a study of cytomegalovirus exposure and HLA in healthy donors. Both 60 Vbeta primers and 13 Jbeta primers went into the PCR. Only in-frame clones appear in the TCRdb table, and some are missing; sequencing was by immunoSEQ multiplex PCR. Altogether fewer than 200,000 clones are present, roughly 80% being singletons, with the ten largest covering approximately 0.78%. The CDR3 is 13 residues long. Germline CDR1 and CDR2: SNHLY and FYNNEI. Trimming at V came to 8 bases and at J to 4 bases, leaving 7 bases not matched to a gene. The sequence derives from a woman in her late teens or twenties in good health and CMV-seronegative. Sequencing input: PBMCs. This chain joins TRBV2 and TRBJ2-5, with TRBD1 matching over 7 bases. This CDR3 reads CASADRVRETQYF. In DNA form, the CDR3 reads TGTGCCAGCGCTGACAGGGTACGAGAGACCCAGTACTTC.